A single T cell receptor (beta chain) is shown here with its context. Its antigen is as yet unknown. Trimming pared 4 bases from V and 4 bases from J, leaving 17 bases between. CDR1 and CDR2 (germline): SGHTS, YDEGEE. The CDR3 contains 15 residues. Method: immunoSEQ multiplex PCR; TCRdb's copy keeps in-frame clones and lacks some. The sample has approximately 160,000 clones, 70% to 90% seen once. This record belongs to a study of T cell responses to AZD1222 COVID-19 vaccine. Findings of the study overall: CD4 TCRs linked to vaccination spanned spike, dominating at 160-218 and 743-854. After two AZD1222 doses, spike-specific TCR breadth and depth rose versus day 0.

The clonotype was recovered from an adult in good health. The gene calls are TRBV5-8 and TRBJ1-1; D possibly corresponds to TRBD1 (6 bases). The sequencing used peripheral blood, collected on day 0 of AZD1222 vaccination. The CDR3 bases are TGTGCCAGCAGCGCTAGGATCCAGGGGATCACTGAAGCTTTCTTT. The encoded protein is CASSARIQGITEAFF.